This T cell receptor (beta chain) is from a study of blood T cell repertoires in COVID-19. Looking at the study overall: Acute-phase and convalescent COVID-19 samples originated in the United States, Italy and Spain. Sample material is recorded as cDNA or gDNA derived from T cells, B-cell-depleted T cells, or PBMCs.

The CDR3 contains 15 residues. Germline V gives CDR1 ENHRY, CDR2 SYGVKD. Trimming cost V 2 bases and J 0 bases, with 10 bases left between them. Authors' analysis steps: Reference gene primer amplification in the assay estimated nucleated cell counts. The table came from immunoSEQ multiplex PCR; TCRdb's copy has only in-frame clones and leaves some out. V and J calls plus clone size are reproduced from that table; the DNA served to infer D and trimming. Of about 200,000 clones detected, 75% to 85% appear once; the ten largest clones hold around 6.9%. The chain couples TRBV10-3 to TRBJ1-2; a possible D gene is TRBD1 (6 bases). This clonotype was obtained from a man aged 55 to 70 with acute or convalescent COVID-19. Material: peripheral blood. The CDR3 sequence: CAISERQETNYGYTF. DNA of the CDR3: TGTGCCATCAGTGAGCGACAGGAAACTAACTATGGCTACACCTTC.